This TCR beta chain was obtained from a study of control samples from healthy donors and cancer patients. The CDR3 has 16 amino acids. The V end was cut by 1 base, the J end by 6 bases, with 17 bases between. CDR1 is LGHDT, CDR2 YNNKEL, per germline (reference sequence). The assay was immunoSEQ multiplex PCR, and TCRdb's table has in-frame clones only and misses some. Of around 170,000 clones detected, 90% to 95% appear once; the ten largest clones hold just over 1.4%. This clonotype was sampled from a man between 25 and 39 years old in good health. J is TRBJ2-3 and V is TRBV3-1 (or the pseudogene TRBV3-2); no reliable D call. The material sequenced was blood. CDR3 in DNA: TGTGCCAGCAGCCAAGTCGCTAGGGCTAAAGAGGATACGCAGTATTTT. This encodes CASSQVARAKEDTQYF.